The present entry profiles one TCR beta chain with its context. Its antigen is currently unknown. This sample was included in a study of Graves' ophthalmopathy and Graves' hyperthyroidism. Overall study results and limits: Blood samples also showed most expanded thyroid clonotypes exceeding 0.001 frequency.

TCR beta CDR3 regions were amplified from RNA transcripts. First-round RT-PCR relied on HTBI primers, and a second-round multiplex PCR came next. Via MiXCR, TCRdb re-called the multiplex PCR reads, giving one row per CDR3 protein. The data hold 200,000 to 300,000 distinct CDR3 sequences, with 45% to 55% observed a single time. CDR3 length equals 14 residues. Germline V gives CDR1 SGHAT, CDR2 FQNNGV. Trimming took off 5 bases at V and 10 bases at J, with 15 bases between the two ends. This sequence joins TRBV11-2 and TRBJ1-6; TRBD1 is a possible D gene (5 bases). The clonotype originates from an adult man with Graves' ophthalmopathy. The source material was peripheral blood. The CDR3 region is CASSEGPVNSPLHF. CDR3 bases: TGTGCCAGCAGCGAGGGGCCGGTGAACTCACCCCTCCACTTT.